This T cell receptor beta chain stems from a study of blood T cell repertoires in COVID-19 (dated by TCRdb to 2018 to 2021). Background for the entire study: Collaborator samples came from the United States, Italy and Spain and covered acute and convalescent phases of COVID-19. The prospective study material was composed of cDNA or gDNA derived from T cells, B-cell-depleted T cells, or PBMCs. Deeply sampled blood TCRbeta repertoires from subjects exposed to, actively infected with, or recovered from COVID-19 were included in the dataset. The repertoires were released in a freely available public database intended as a resource for research on the immune response to SARS-CoV-2. The samples were drawn from the first 160 participants of the ongoing ImmuneRACE study and from 1,200 or so subjects provided by 6 global collaborators. A de-identified subject ID, COVID-19 status, age in years and sex were almost always included in the sample metadata. HLA class I and class II types, where available, came from metadata supplied by the sample provider rather than from assay-based typing. The paper's findings and limits, for the study overall: The amount of clinical and demographic metadata varied by source and participant and was provided uncurated.

TCRbeta CDR3 regions were amplified from genomic DNA using the immunoSEQ Assay, a bias-controlled multiplex PCR. The study's own analysis went as follows. Nucleated cell counts per sample were estimated from amplification of reference gene primers within the assay. Sequence reads were collapsed and filtered to measure the absolute abundance of every unique TCRbeta CDR3 rearrangement. For each sample, productive Simpson clonality was calculated by taking the square root of Simpson's diversity index across productive rearrangements. The source is immuneACCESS, and TCRdb retained only in-frame sequences with V and J called. Part of the clones is not carried over; for the studies checked, unresolved V genes explain less than half of this, and the remainder is unexplained. For V, J and clone size, that table is used; D and trimming come from the DNA. For this sample the table gives fewer than 250,000 clones, of which more than 60% were detected only once. Of the sample, roughly 12% is held by the ten largest clones.

Points on this clone: It lacks a known antigen. Nothing much larger sits one base from this clone, and base qualities are not available.

Whole blood was collected in K2EDTA tubes by collaborating institutions according to the institutions' own protocols. For TCRbeta analysis, collaborator samples were shipped as frozen whole blood, as isolated PBMCs, or as DNA extracted from either sample type. From a lookup of the germline V gene, CDR1 and CDR2 are SNHLY and FYNNEI. Inclusive of the bounding cysteine and phenylalanine, the CDR3 is 13 residues long. Here the CDR3 DNA is all that survives: 39 bases in frame from base 1. V and J lose 4 bases and 3 bases, and a span of 10 bases separates them. This TCR came from a woman between 45 and 60 years old with acute or convalescent COVID-19. The sample comprised peripheral blood. The chain is assembled from TRBV2 and TRBJ2-7; TRBD1 is a possible D gene, resting on 5 matching bases. The CDR3 in this case is CASSVGRVYEQYF. At the DNA level, the sequence is TGTGCCAGCAGTGTTGGCAGGGTCTACGAGCAGTACTTC.